The sequence of this TCR beta chain was determined in a study of T cells after yellow fever vaccination. TCRdb reanalysed the 5' RACE reads using MiXCR and keeps one entry per CDR3 protein. The table includes 500,000 to 650,000 distinct CDR3 sequences, around an eighth detected once. This clonotype has a handful of counts. Its antigen is as yet unknown. The V and J ends lost 0 bases and 3 bases, in that order; junction bases with no gene match: 6. Germline V lookup: CDR1 DFQATT, CDR2 SNEGSKA (reference sequence). This CDR3 comprises 15 residues. Regarding the study as a whole: Among all clonotypes, a small share was observed in both CD4 and CD8 compartments. Primary-vaccination clones mostly resurfaced post-booster (96% CD4, roughly 90% CD8).

This sequence was found in a man aged 30 to 45 who received the YFV17D yellow fever vaccine. The sequences come from PBMCs, collected on the day of the yellow fever booster vaccination. The chain has TRBV20-1 and TRBJ1-1, with 8 bases identical to TRBD1. The CDR3, as DNA: TGCAGTGCTAGAGATCGACAGGGGTTACACACTGAAGCTTTCTTT. This sequence encodes CSARDRQGLHTEAFF.